Listed here are 21 T cell receptor beta chains from one sample, sequenced in a study of blood T cells in healthy people across ages. A sample-barcoded 5' primer and a J-beta primer mix were used in a second PCR of about 7 to 11 cycles. TCRdb reanalysed the 5' RACE reads using MiXCR and keeps one entry per CDR3 protein. The sample records approximately 690,000 distinct CDR3 sequences, 35% to 50% being singletons. The sequencing input was blood. These receptors all come from a man older than 75 in good health.

The chain joins TRBV12-5 to TRBJ2-5, with TRBD1 matching over 7 bases. The V and J ends lost 7 bases and 1 base, in that order; junction bases with no gene match: 9. Germline CDR1 and CDR2: LGHNT and FRNRAP. CDR3 length: 15 residues. This CDR3 is CASAAPNRGQETQYF. Here the CDR3 DNA reads TGTGCTAGTGCCGCGCCTAACAGGGGCCAAGAGACCCAGTACTTC. Together with reference TRBV12-5 and TRBJ2-5, the CDR3 gives the full variable domain: DARVTQTPRHKVTEMGQEVTMRCQPILGHNTVFWYRQTMMQGLELLAYFRNRAPLDDSGMPKDRFSAEMPDATLATLKIQPSEPRDSAVYFCASAAPNRGQETQYFGPGTRLLVL.

The chain is built from TRBV2 and TRBJ2-7; TRBD1 aligns across 9 bases. Germline CDR1 SNHLY, CDR2 FYNNEI. V dropped 8 bases and J dropped 6; count of bases not matched to a gene: 8. This CDR3 comprises 13 residues. The CDR3 loop is CASRRDRVVEQYF. The CDR3 DNA reads as TGTGCCAGCCGCCGGGACAGGGTAGTCGAGCAGTACTTC.

V usage is TRBV4-3 and J usage is TRBJ2-7, with 8 positions matching TRBD1. Trimming cost V 3 bases and J 6 bases; bases outside gene matches: 10. Germline CDR1 is LGHNA and CDR2 is YSLEER. CDR3 length equals 15 residues. As DNA, the CDR3 is TGCGCCAGCAGCCAGCAACAGGGGGTAATGGTCGAGCAGTACTTC. Protein product: CASSQQQGVMVEQYF.

This chain links TRBV6-4 with TRBJ2-3; 10 positions match TRBD1. Germline lookup yields CDR1 MRHNA and CDR2 SNTAGT. The CDR3 consists of 15 residues. The junction had 3 bases not matched to a gene; V was cut back by 0 bases and J by 6 bases. The CDR3 DNA is TGTGCCAGCAGTGACTCGACAGGGGGCCGTGATACGCAGTATTTT. It yields the protein CASSDSTGGRDTQYF.

Note on this clonotype: The junction departs from the called germline gene at one end, perhaps through a read error. The chain has TRBV12-3 or TRBV12-4 and TRBJ2-7; no clear D. The CDR3 totals 12 residues. The CDR3 region is CACSLYPYEQYF. CDR3 in DNA: TGTGCCTGCAGTCTCTACCCCTACGAGCAGTACTTC.

CDR3 coding DNA: TGTGCCAGCAGTCGGACAGGGGGCTGGGATAATTCACCCCTCCACTTT. It specifies CASSRTGGWDNSPLHF. The V gene is TRBV27, the J gene TRBJ1-6; 11 bases map to TRBD1. Germline CDR1 is MNHEY and CDR2 is SMNVEV (reference sequence). This CDR3 region has 16 residues. V shed 5 bases, J shed 5 bases, and the junction held 5 bases outside the gene matches.

This clonotype was detected a few times. The CDR3 bases are TGTGCCAGCAGTTTCGACGACAGGGACTATAATTCACCCCTCCACTTT. It translates to CASSFDDRDYNSPLHF. V usage is TRBV27 and J usage is TRBJ1-6, with 7 positions matching TRBD1. Germline trimming cut 3 bases from V and 3 bases from J; bases unmatched to any gene: 5. Germline V gives CDR1 MNHEY, CDR2 SMNVEV (reference sequence). The CDR3 consists of 16 residues.

This clonotype has more than one count but fewer than ten. The chain uses TRBV18 and TRBJ2-7; 9 bases line up with TRBD2. The CDR3 length is 13 residues. V lost 3 bases, J lost 6 bases, and 3 bases stayed unmatched. Per the germline V gene, CDR1 is KGHSH and CDR2 is LQKENI. The DNA of the CDR3 is TGTGCCAGCTCACCCCGGCGGGAGGGCGAGCAGTACTTC. As protein: CASSPRREGEQYF. Drawing the rest from reference TRBV18 and TRBJ2-7, the complete variable domain is NAGVMQNPRHLVRRRGQEARLRCSPMKGHSHVYWYRQLPEEGLKFMVYLQKENIIDESGMPKERFSAEFPKEGPSILRIQQVVRGDSAAYFCASSPRREGEQYFGPGTRLTVT.

The chain recombines TRBV28 with TRBJ2-4, with D unresolved. The DNA end is more similar to TRBJ2-7, so the J call may be wrong. This CDR3 is 13 amino acids long. CDR1 and CDR2 (germline): MDHEN, SYDVKM. The CDR3 reads CASSWTVAYEQYF. Written as DNA, the CDR3 is TGTGCCAGCAGCTGGACGGTCGCCTACGAGCAGTACTTC.

The J gene is TRBJ2-1, the V gene TRBV6-2 or TRBV6-3; D unresolved. Germline loops: CDR1 MNHEY, CDR2 SVGEGT. This CDR3 region has 13 residues. Trimming shortened V by 7 bases and J by 4 bases, and 11 bases separated the two germline ends. The CDR3 here is CASTLTGYNEQFF. CDR3 nucleotide sequence: TGTGCCAGCACACTAACTGGGTACAATGAGCAGTTCTTC.

As for this clonotype: A much larger clone sits a single nucleotide away, making a read error possible. The CDR3 loop is CASSEGDYGCTF. DNA for the CDR3: TGTGCCAGCAGTGAAGGGGATTATGGCTGCACCTTC. The V and J genes are TRBV2 and TRBJ1-2; D not certain. This CDR3 is built from 12 residues. Per the germline V gene, CDR1 is SNHLY and CDR2 is FYNNEI. Complete variable domain (other parts from reference TRBV2 and TRBJ1-2): EPEVTQTPSHQVTQMGQEVILRCVPISNHLYFYWYRQILGQKVEFLVSFYNNEISEKSEIFDDQFSVERPDGSNFTLKIRSTKLEDSAMYFCASSEGDYGCTFGSGTRLTVV.

This clonotype was seen a few times. This chain links TRBV28 with TRBJ2-1; the match to TRBD2 covers 9 bases. The CDR3 loop spans 15 amino acids. The J segment lost 6 bases and the V segment lost 2 bases, leaving 5 bases of the junction unmatched. Germline V gene sequence: CDR1 MDHEN, CDR2 SYDVKM. The CDR3 DNA reads as TGTGCCAGCAGTTTAGCGGGAGGGCCTCCCAATGAGCAGTTCTTC. Translating it yields CASSLAGGPPNEQFF. Full variable domain (missing parts from reference TRBV28 and TRBJ2-1): DVKVTQSSRYLVKRTGEKVFLECVQDMDHENMFWYRQDPGLGLRLIYFSYDVKMKEKGDIPEGYSVSREKKERFSLILESASTNQTSMYLCASSLAGGPPNEQFFGPGTRLTVL.

This chain connects TRBV18 to TRBJ2-1; TRBD1 is a possible D gene (6 bases). V was clipped by 4 bases and J by 8 bases, with 18 bases between them. Germline CDR1 and CDR2: KGHSH and LQKENI. The CDR3 runs 15 residues. CDR3 protein: CASSQGIGTIHEQFF. The CDR3, as DNA: TGTGCCAGCTCACAAGGGATTGGGACAATCCATGAGCAGTTCTTC.

Comment on this clonotype: A much bigger clone sits one base away, suggesting this may be a read error. This sequence joins TRBV7-7 and TRBJ2-7; TRBD2 matches at 7 bases. There are 13 residues in the CDR3. Germline-derived CDR1 and CDR2 are SSHAT and FNYEAQ (reference sequence). Here the CDR3 reads CTSSLGLADEQYF. The CDR3 DNA reads as TGTACTAGCAGCTTAGGCCTAGCGGACGAGCAGTACTTC.

This clonotype was observed a single time. This chain connects TRBV7-6 to TRBJ2-5; D gene ambiguous. Trimming stripped 2 bases from V and 4 bases from J, with 8 bases between. Germline CDR1 is SGHVS and CDR2 is FNYEAQ. The CDR3 has 13 amino acids. This CDR3 is CASSLWPRETQYF. The DNA for the CDR3 is TGTGCCAGCAGCTTATGGCCCCGAGAGACCCAGTACTTC.

This clonotype was seen a handful of times. The V gene is TRBV7-2, the J gene TRBJ2-2; D unresolved. Germline V lookup: CDR1 SGHTA, CDR2 FQGNSA. This CDR3 region has 14 residues. Between the trimmed V and J ends, which lost 5 bases and 5 bases, there was a span of 12 bases. The CDR3 protein is CASSLPSATGELFF. For the CDR3, the DNA is TGTGCCAGCAGCCTCCCATCTGCGACCGGGGAGCTGTTTTTT.

The chain has TRBV12-3 or TRBV12-4 and TRBJ1-5, with D possibly TRBD1 on 6 matching bases. The CDR3 spans 15 residues. Trimming stripped 5 bases from V and 4 bases from J, with 15 bases between. CDR3 DNA sequence: TGTGCCAGCAGTAAACAGGGTATTGTTAATCAGCCCCAGCATTTT. This encodes CASSKQGIVNQPQHF.

This clonotype was recorded only once. One junction end disagrees with the germline gene, perhaps due to a read error. The V call is TRBV7-2, the J call TRBJ2-1; D gene uncertain. This CDR3 has 11 amino acids. The germline V gene encodes CDR1 SGHTA and CDR2 FQGNSA. CDR3 sequence: CVSRHYNEQFF. The CDR3 bases are TGTGTCAGCAGGCATTACAATGAGCAGTTCTTC.

This clonotype was seen repeatedly, ten times or more. The rearrangement joins TRBV29-1 to TRBJ2-7; the match to TRBD1 covers 11 bases. Germline-derived CDR1 and CDR2 are SQVTM and ANQGSEA. Trimming at V came to 6 bases and at J to 2 bases, leaving 12 bases not matched to a gene. This CDR3 region has 16 residues. The CDR3 here is CSVTGTGGEGTYEQYF. Here the CDR3 DNA reads TGCAGCGTAACCGGGACAGGGGGAGAGGGAACCTACGAGCAGTACTTC.

The rearrangement links TRBV24-1 to TRBJ2-3; tentative D call: TRBD2 (5 bases). Trimming cost V 5 bases and J 4 bases, with 9 bases left between them. This CDR3 comprises 13 residues. Germline V gene data show CDR1 as KGHDR and CDR2 as SFDVKD. The CDR3 spells CATSVEGSDTQYF. The CDR3 region has the DNA TGTGCCACCAGTGTCGAGGGCTCAGATACGCAGTATTTT.

This rearrangement joins TRBV7-2 to TRBJ2-3; 7 positions agree with TRBD2. The V gene's germline CDR1 is SGHTA and CDR2 FQGNSA. Unmatched junction bases numbered 8, after V lost 7 bases and J lost 1 base. This CDR3 has 15 residues. CDR3 residues: CASNLGGSGTDTQYF. CDR3 coding DNA: TGTGCCAGCAACTTGGGGGGGAGCGGCACAGATACGCAGTATTTT.